This T cell receptor (beta chain) was retrieved from a study of cytomegalovirus exposure and HLA in healthy donors. Primers included in the PCR were 60 Vbeta and 13 Jbeta primers. The table came from immunoSEQ multiplex PCR; TCRdb's copy has only in-frame clones and leaves some out. Altogether a few hundred thousand clones are present, approximately 80% being singletons, with the ten largest covering 1.4%. The CDR3 is 12 residues long. V gave up 6 bases and J gave up 8 bases, with 13 bases separating them. Germline V gene data show CDR1 as MDHEN and CDR2 as SYDVKM. The rearrangement uses TRBV28 and TRBJ1-2, with D possibly being TRBD1 (6 bases). The receptor comes from a girl aged 5-17 years in good health and CMV-seronegative. Sample: PBMCs. CDR3 DNA: TGTGCCAGCAGGACTGGGGGCGGGGGCTACACCTTC. Residues: CASRTGGGGYTF.